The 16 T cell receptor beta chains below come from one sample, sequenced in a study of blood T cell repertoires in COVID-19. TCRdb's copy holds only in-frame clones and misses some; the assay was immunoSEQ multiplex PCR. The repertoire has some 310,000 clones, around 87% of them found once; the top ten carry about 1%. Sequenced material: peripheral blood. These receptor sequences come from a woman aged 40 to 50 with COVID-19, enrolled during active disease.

CDR3 bases: TGTGCCAGCAGCGTAGTTGGACAGAATGAAAAACTGTTTTTT. Protein product: CASSVVGQNEKLFF. The genes are TRBV9 and TRBJ1-4, with TRBD1 as a possible D gene (6 bases). This CDR3 spans 14 amino acids. Trimming shortened V by 0 bases and J by 5 bases, and 8 bases separated the two germline ends. CDR1 and CDR2 from the germline V gene are SGDLS and YYNGEE.

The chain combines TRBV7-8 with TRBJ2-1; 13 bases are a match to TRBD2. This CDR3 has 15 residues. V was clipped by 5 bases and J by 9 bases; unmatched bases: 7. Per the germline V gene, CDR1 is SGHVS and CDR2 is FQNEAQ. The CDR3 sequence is CASSRGLAGAGEQFF. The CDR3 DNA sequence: TGTGCCAGCAGCCGAGGACTAGCGGGAGCCGGTGAGCAGTTCTTC. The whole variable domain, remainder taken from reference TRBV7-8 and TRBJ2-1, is GAGVSQSPRYKVAKRGQDVALRCDPISGHVSLFWYQQALGQGPEFLTYFQNEAQLDKSGLPSDRFFAERPEGSVSTLKIQRTQQEDSAVYLCASSRGLAGAGEQFFGPGTRLTVL.

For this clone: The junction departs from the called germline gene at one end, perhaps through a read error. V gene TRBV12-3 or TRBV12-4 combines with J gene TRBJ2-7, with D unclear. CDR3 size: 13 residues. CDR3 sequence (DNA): TGTGCCAGCAGATTAGGAAGGAGCTACGAGCAGTACTTC. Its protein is CASRLGRSYEQYF.

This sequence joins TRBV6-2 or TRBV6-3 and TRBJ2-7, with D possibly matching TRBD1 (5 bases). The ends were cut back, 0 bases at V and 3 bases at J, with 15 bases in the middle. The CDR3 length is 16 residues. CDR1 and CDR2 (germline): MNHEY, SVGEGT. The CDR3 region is CASSYSIEGVDYEQYF. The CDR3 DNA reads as TGTGCCAGCAGTTACTCGATTGAAGGGGTTGACTACGAGCAGTACTTC.

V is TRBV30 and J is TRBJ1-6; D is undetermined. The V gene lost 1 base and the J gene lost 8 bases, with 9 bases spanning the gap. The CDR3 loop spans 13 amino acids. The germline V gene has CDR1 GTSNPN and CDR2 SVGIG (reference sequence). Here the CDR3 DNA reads TGTGCCTGGAGTGCCGGCACAGATTCACCCCTCCACTTT. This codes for CAWSAGTDSPLHF.

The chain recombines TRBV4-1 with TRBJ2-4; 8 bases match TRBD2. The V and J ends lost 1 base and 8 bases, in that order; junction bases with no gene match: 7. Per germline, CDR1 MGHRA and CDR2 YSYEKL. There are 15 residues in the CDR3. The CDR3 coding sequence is TGCGCCAGCAGCCAAGTAGACGGGAGGGCTGACATTCAGTACTTC. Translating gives CASSQVDGRADIQYF.

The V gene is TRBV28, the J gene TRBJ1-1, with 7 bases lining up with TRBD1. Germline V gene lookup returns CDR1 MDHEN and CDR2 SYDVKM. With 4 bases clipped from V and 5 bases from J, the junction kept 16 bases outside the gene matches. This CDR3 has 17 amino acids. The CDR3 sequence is CASSSPPSSGGLTEAFF. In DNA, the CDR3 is TGTGCCAGCAGTTCCCCTCCCTCTTCAGGGGGGTTGACTGAAGCTTTCTTT.

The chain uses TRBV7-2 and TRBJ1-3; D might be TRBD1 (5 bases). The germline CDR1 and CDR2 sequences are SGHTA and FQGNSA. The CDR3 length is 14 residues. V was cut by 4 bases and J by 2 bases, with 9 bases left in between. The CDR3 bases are TGTGCCAGCAGCTCCGACAGTCCTGGAAACACCATATATTTT. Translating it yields CASSSDSPGNTIYF. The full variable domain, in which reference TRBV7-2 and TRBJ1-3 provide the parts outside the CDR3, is GAGVSQSPSNKVTEKGKDVELRCDPISGHTALYWYRQSLGQGLEFLIYFQGNSAPDKSGLPSDRFSAERTGGSVSTLTIQRTQQEDSAVYLCASSSDSPGNTIYFGEGSWLTVV.

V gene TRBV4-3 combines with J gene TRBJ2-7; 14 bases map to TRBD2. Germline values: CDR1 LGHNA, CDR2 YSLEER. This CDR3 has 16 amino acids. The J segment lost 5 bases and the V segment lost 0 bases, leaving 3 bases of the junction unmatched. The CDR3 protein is CASSQEGLAGVHEQYF. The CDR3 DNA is TGCGCCAGCAGCCAAGAGGGACTAGCGGGAGTCCACGAGCAGTACTTC.

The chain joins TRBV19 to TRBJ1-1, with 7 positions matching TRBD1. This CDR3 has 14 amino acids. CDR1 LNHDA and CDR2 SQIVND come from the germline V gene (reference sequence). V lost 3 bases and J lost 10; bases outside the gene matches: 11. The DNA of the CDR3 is TGTGCCAGTAGTATTCTCGCCGAAGCAGGGGGAGCTTTCTTT. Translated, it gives CASSILAEAGGAFF. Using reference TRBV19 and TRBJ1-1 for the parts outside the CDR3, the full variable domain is DGGITQSPKYLFRKEGQNVTLSCEQNLNHDAMYWYRQDPGQGLRLIYYSQIVNDFQKGDIAEGYSVSREKKESFPLTVTSAQKNPTAFYLCASSILAEAGGAFFGQGTRLTVV.

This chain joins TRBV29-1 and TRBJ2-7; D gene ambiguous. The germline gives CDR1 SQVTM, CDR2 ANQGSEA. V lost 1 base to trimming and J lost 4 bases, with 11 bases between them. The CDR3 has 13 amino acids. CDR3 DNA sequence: TGCAGCGTTGAAGGGTACACCCCTTACGAGCAGTACTTC. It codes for CSVEGYTPYEQYF.

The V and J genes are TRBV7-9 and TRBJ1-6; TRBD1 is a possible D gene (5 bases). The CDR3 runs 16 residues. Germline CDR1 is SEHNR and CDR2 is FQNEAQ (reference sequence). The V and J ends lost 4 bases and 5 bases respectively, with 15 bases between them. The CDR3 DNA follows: TGTGCCAGCAGCTCTCTCCGGGGGGTTAATAATTCACCCCTCCACTTT. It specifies CASSSLRGVNNSPLHF.

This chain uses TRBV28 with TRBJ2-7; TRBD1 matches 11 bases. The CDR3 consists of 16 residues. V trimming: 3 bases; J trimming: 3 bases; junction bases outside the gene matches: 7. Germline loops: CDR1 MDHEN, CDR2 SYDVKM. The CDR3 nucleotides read TGTGCCAGCAGTTTCAGGACAGGGGGCGGTGGCTACGAGCAGTACTTC. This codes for CASSFRTGGGGYEQYF.

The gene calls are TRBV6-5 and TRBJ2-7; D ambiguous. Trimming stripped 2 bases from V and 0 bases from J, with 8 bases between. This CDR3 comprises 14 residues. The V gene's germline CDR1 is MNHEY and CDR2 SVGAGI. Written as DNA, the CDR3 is TGTGCCAGCAGTTACAGCCGAGTCTCCTACGAGCAGTACTTC. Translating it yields CASSYSRVSYEQYF.

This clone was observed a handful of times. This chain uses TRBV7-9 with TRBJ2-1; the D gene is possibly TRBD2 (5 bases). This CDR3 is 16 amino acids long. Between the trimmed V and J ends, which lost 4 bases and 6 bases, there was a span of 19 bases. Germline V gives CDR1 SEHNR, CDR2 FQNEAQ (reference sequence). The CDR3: CASSSSEEWLINEQFF. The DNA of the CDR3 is TGTGCCAGCAGCTCCTCGGAGGAATGGTTGATCAATGAGCAGTTCTTC. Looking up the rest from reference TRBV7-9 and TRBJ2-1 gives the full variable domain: DTGVSQNPRHKITKRGQNVTFRCDPISEHNRLYWYRQTLGQGPEFLTYFQNEAQLEKSRLLSDRFSAERPKGSFSTLEIQRTEQGDSAMYLCASSSSEEWLINEQFFGPGTRLTVL.

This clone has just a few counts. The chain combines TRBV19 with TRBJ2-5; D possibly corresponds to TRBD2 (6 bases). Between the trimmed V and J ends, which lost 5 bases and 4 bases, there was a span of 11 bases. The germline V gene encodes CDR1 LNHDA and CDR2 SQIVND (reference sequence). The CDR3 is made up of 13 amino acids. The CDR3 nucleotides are TGTGCCAGTAGTTGGGGAGGCTCAGAGACCCAGTACTTC. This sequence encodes CASSWGGSETQYF.